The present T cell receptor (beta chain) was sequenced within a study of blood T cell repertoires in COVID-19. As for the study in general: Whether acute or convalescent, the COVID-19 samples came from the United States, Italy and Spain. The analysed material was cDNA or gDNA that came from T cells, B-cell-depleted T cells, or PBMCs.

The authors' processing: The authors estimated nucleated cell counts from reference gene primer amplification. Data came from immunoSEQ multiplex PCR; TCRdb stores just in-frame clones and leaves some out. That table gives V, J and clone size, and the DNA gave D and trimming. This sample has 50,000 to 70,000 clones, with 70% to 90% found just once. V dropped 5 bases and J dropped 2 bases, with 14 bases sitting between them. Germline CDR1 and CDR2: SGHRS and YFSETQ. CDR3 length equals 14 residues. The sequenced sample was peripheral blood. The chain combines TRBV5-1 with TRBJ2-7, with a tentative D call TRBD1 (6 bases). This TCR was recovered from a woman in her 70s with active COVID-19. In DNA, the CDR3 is TGCGCCAGCAGTGAGGGGGACCCGACCTACGAGCAGTACTTC. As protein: CASSEGDPTYEQYF.